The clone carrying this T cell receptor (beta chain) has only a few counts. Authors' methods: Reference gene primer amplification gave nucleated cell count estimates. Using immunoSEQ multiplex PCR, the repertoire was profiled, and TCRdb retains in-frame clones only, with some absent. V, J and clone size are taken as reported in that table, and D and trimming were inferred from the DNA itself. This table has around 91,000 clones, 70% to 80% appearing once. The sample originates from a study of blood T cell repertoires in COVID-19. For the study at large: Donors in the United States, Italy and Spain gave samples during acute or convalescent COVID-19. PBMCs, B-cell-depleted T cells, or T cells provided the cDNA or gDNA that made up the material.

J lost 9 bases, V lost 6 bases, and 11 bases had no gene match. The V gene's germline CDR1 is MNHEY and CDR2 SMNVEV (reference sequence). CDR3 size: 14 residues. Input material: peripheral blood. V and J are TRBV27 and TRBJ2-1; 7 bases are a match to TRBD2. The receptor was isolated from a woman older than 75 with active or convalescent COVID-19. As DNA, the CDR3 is TGTGCCAGCAGGGTAGCGGGCGTGGGCAGTGAGCAGTTCTTC. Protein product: CASRVAGVGSEQFF.